The 28 T cell receptor beta chains in this list originate from one sample, sequenced in a study of T-cell memory formation after mild COVID-19. TCRdb itself ran the 5' RACE reads through MiXCR, one entry per CDR3 protein. This table has tens of thousands of distinct CDR3 sequences, around 13% appearing once. Sample: PBMCs or a T cell subset sorted from them (not recorded which). These receptor sequences come from a man between 18 and 29 years old who had mild COVID-19 (a few samples of this study predate the infection). Cell type and time point are not known.

The gene calls are TRBV6-5 and TRBJ1-2; 7 bases map to TRBD1. This CDR3 has 14 residues. J gave up 8 bases and V 5 bases, and 11 bases lay outside the gene matches. CDR1 is MNHEY and CDR2 is SVGAGI in the germline V gene. The CDR3 is CASSNSPRGSGYTF. Written as DNA, the CDR3 is TGTGCCAGCAGTAACAGCCCCAGGGGGAGCGGCTACACCTTC.

The V call is TRBV4-1, the J call TRBJ1-2; D is unclear. This CDR3 contains 13 residues. V was cut by 4 bases and J by 3 bases, with 9 bases left in between. CDR1 MGHRA and CDR2 YSYEKL come from the germline V gene. The CDR3 sequence: CASSPQRYYGYTF. As DNA, the CDR3 is TGCGCCAGCAGCCCTCAGAGATACTATGGCTACACCTTC.

This chain connects TRBV5-1 to TRBJ2-3; 9 bases match TRBD1. The ends lost 4 bases at V and 5 bases at J; junction bases unmatched: 8. This CDR3 is 15 amino acids long. Germline lookup yields CDR1 SGHRS and CDR2 YFSETQ. CDR3 protein: CASSDLQGAEDTQYF. The DNA of the CDR3 is TGCGCCAGCAGCGACTTACAGGGGGCGGAAGATACGCAGTATTTT.

This clonotype appeared a few times. The chain links TRBV7-9 to TRBJ2-2; unclear D gene. The ends were cut back, 1 base at V and 7 bases at J, with 13 bases in the middle. Germline V gene sequence: CDR1 SEHNR, CDR2 FQNEAQ (reference sequence). The CDR3 has 15 amino acids. The DNA for the CDR3 is TGTGCCAGCAGCTTAGGTGTTCGGAAGCACGGGGAGCTGTTTTTT. Translating it yields CASSLGVRKHGELFF.

The chain joins TRBV7-6 to TRBJ2-7; either TRBD1 or TRBD2 may fit D (6 bases each). The CDR3 totals 16 residues. V shed 3 bases and J shed 5 bases, with 20 bases lying between them. CDR1 is SGHVS, CDR2 FNYEAQ, per germline. The CDR3, as DNA: TGTGCCAGCAGCTTTTCCCCGGTCGGGGGCCGGGACGAGCAGTACTTC. Protein product: CASSFSPVGGRDEQYF.

This clonotype was counted between two and nine times. The chain links TRBV27 to TRBJ2-7; D possibly uses TRBD1 or TRBD2 (5 bases each). This CDR3 has 12 residues. The germline V gene has CDR1 MNHEY and CDR2 SMNVEV (reference sequence). The V end lost 7 bases, the J end lost 1 base, and 8 bases lay between the germline ends. CDR3 sequence (DNA): TGTGCCAGCACGGGGCTATCCTACGAGCAGTACTTC. Residues: CASTGLSYEQYF.

This clonotype was recorded a few times. The chain combines TRBV20-1 with TRBJ2-4; no firm D call. The ends were cut back, 0 bases at V and 12 bases at J, with 9 bases in the middle. CDR1 DFQATT and CDR2 SNEGSKA come from the germline V gene (reference sequence). This CDR3 has 11 residues. This CDR3 is CSARDADPQYF. The CDR3 DNA reads TGCAGTGCTAGAGACGCAGATCCTCAGTACTTC.

This clonotype was counted only a few times. The chain joins TRBV7-6 to TRBJ2-3, with D maybe TRBD2 (6 bases). Trimming removed 5 bases from V and 0 bases from J, with 15 bases in between. The CDR3 is 16 residues long. The germline CDR1 and CDR2 sequences are SGHVS and FNYEAQ. CDR3 loop: CASSPTGGPSTDTQYF. The CDR3 DNA reads as TGTGCCAGCAGCCCCACCGGGGGACCGAGCACAGATACGCAGTATTTT.

The CDR3 coding sequence is TGCAGTGCTAGAGATCTGGAGGTGTGGGGGTGGGGCTACACCTTC. Translation gives CSARDLEVWGWGYTF. The V and J genes are TRBV20-1 and TRBJ1-2; D might be TRBD1 (5 bases). Trimming shortened V by 0 bases and J by 8 bases, and 19 bases separated the two germline ends. CDR3 length: 15 amino acids. Per germline, CDR1 DFQATT and CDR2 SNEGSKA (reference sequence).

The chain combines TRBV7-3 with TRBJ2-5, with 9 bases aligning to TRBD2. The CDR3 length is 16 residues. The ends lost 5 bases at V and 2 bases at J; junction bases unmatched: 9. CDR1 and CDR2 from the germline V gene are SGHTA and FQGTGA. The CDR3 sequence: CASSARLAEMQETQYF. For the CDR3, the DNA is TGTGCCAGCAGCGCCCGACTAGCGGAGATGCAAGAGACCCAGTACTTC.

This clonotype showed up just a few times. The chain employs TRBV4-1 and TRBJ2-4; 7 bases are a match to TRBD2. Trimming removed 0 bases from V and 1 base from J; junction bases left unmatched: 0. Germline V gene lookup returns CDR1 MGHRA and CDR2 YSYEKL. This CDR3 is built from 15 residues. The CDR3 DNA follows: TGCGCCAGCAGCCAAGAACTAGCGGCCAAAAACATTCAGTACTTC. Translation gives CASSQELAAKNIQYF.

The chain is built from TRBV6-2 or TRBV6-3 and TRBJ2-1; TRBD2 matches 11 bases. CDR1 is MNHEY, CDR2 SVGEGT, per germline. The CDR3 runs 16 residues. The V segment lost 10 bases and the J segment 6 bases; nucleotides outside the gene matches: 14. In DNA form, the CDR3 reads TGTGCCATCCACCGGCCTCTAGCGGGGGGCGGCAATGAGCAGTTCTTC. Residues: CAIHRPLAGGGNEQFF.

This clonotype has more than one count but fewer than ten. The chain couples TRBV7-9 to TRBJ2-7, with 7 bases matching TRBD1. V dropped 5 bases and J dropped 7; count of bases not matched to a gene: 5. Germline CDR1 is SEHNR and CDR2 is FQNEAQ (reference sequence). The CDR3 runs 12 residues. DNA for the CDR3: TGTGCCAGCAGCCCCGACAGGGTTGAGCAGTACGTC. Protein sequence: CASSPDRVEQYV.

This clonotype has only a few counts. The rearrangement joins TRBV14 to TRBJ2-7; D not certain. The CDR3 contains 13 residues. The V end was cut by 2 bases, the J end by 4 bases, with 9 bases between. Germline CDR1 and CDR2: SGHDN and FVKESK. CDR3 loop: CASSQPRDYEQYV. The DNA of the CDR3 is TGTGCCAGCAGCCAACCCAGAGATTACGAGCAGTACGTC.

This clonotype has a single count. The rearrangement uses TRBV19 and TRBJ2-5; weak D call: TRBD2 (5 bases). The CDR3 is 13 amino acids. CDR1 and CDR2 from the germline V gene are LNHDA and SQIVND (reference sequence). With 3 bases removed from V and 0 bases from J, the gap between germline ends came to 5 bases. The CDR3 region is CASSIGDQETQYF. CDR3 coding DNA: TGTGCCAGTAGTATCGGGGACCAAGAGACCCAGTACTTC.

The chain employs TRBV7-9 and TRBJ1-4; the D is unclear. The CDR3 is 14 amino acids. V dropped 6 bases and J dropped 6 bases, with 14 bases sitting between them. Germline CDR1 is SEHNR and CDR2 is FQNEAQ (reference sequence). The CDR3 sequence: CASRSTDGDEKLFF. As DNA, the CDR3 is TGTGCCAGCAGATCGACGGACGGAGATGAAAAACTGTTTTTT.

The rearrangement joins TRBV6-5 to TRBJ1-2; D gene unclear. This CDR3 contains 11 residues. The germline gives CDR1 MNHEY, CDR2 SVGAGI. V was cut by 2 bases and J by 10 bases, with 8 bases left in between. The CDR3 sequence: CASSYMRVYTF. The CDR3 region has the DNA TGTGCCAGCAGTTACATGAGGGTCTACACCTTC.

This clonotype was counted many times. The chain combines TRBV5-1 with TRBJ1-2, with D unresolved. From germline, CDR1 is SGHRS and CDR2 YFSETQ. The CDR3 consists of 11 residues. V was cut by 1 base and J by 7 bases, with 5 bases left in between. CDR3 DNA sequence: TGCGCCAGCAGCTTGTTTGGTGGCTACACCTTC. Its protein is CASSLFGGYTF.

This clonotype was counted a few times. The chain combines TRBV7-6 with TRBJ2-7; either TRBD1 or TRBD2 may fit D (5 bases each). This CDR3 contains 12 residues. V was shortened by 5 bases and J by 5 bases, with 10 bases between the two germline ends. The germline V gene encodes CDR1 SGHVS and CDR2 FNYEAQ. In DNA, the CDR3 is TGTGCCAGCAGCGCCAGGGACGACGAGCAGTACTTC. This encodes CASSARDDEQYF.

The chain is built from TRBV27 and TRBJ2-3; D could derive from TRBD1 or TRBD2 (5 bases each). Trimming shortened V by 6 bases and J by 5 bases, and 21 bases separated the two germline ends. Germline values: CDR1 MNHEY, CDR2 SMNVEV (reference sequence). This CDR3 is built from 16 residues. CDR3 sequence reads: CASRIAGTGSRDTQYF. Here the CDR3 DNA reads TGTGCCAGCAGAATAGCCGGGACCGGCTCGAGAGATACGCAGTATTTT.

This clonotype showed up many times. This sequence joins TRBV6-5 and TRBJ2-1; weak D call: TRBD2 (5 bases). Trimming shortened V by 4 bases and J by 10 bases, and 8 bases separated the two germline ends. Germline V gene lookup returns CDR1 MNHEY and CDR2 SVGAGI. CDR3 length: 11 amino acids. The CDR3 is CASSLSGEQFF. CDR3 sequence (DNA): TGTGCCAGCAGTTTATCGGGAGAGCAGTTCTTC.

This clonotype has just a few counts. This rearrangement joins TRBV27 to TRBJ2-1; D is unclear. The V end was cut by 3 bases, the J end by 1 base, with 7 bases between. Germline CDR1 and CDR2: MNHEY and SMNVEV (reference sequence). CDR3 size: 14 residues. The DNA of the CDR3 is TGTGCCAGCAGTTTCCTGTCATCCTACAATGAGCAGTTCTTC. This codes for CASSFLSSYNEQFF.

The chain joins TRBV4-3 to TRBJ1-4, with D unresolved. V was pared by 0 bases and J by 6 bases, with 11 bases between. CDR3 length equals 15 residues. CDR1 LGHNA and CDR2 YSLEER come from the germline V gene. The CDR3 loop is CASSQEGSADEKLFF. The CDR3 coding sequence is TGCGCCAGCAGCCAAGAAGGGTCCGCAGATGAAAAACTGTTTTTT.

This clonotype was picked up many times. V gene TRBV5-1 combines with J gene TRBJ2-7; D remains ambiguous. Looked up from germline, CDR1 is SGHRS and CDR2 is YFSETQ. CDR3 length equals 14 residues. V dropped 2 bases and J dropped 2 bases, with 11 bases sitting between them. CDR3 in amino acids: CASSFTNPAYEQYF. In nucleotides, the CDR3 is TGCGCCAGCAGCTTTACAAATCCGGCCTACGAGCAGTACTTC.

This clonotype turned up a few times. The CDR3 is CASSFKMIQETQYF. The CDR3 nucleotides are TGTGCCAGCAGCTTTAAGATGATCCAAGAGACCCAGTACTTC. The V call is TRBV7-9, the J call TRBJ2-5, with D uncertain. Germline CDR1 SEHNR, CDR2 FQNEAQ (reference sequence). The V end was cut by 3 bases, the J end by 1 base, with 9 bases between. CDR3 size: 14 residues.

This sequence joins TRBV6-5 and TRBJ1-2, with D possibly matching TRBD1 (5 bases). The germline CDR1 and CDR2 sequences are MNHEY and SVGAGI. The ends were cut back, 7 bases at V and 2 bases at J, with 11 bases in the middle. CDR3 length: 13 amino acids. CDR3 loop: CASIGQGNYGYTF. In DNA form, the CDR3 reads TGTGCCAGCATCGGCCAGGGAAACTATGGCTACACCTTC.

This clonotype turned up a few times. The rearrangement links TRBV6-2 or TRBV6-3 to TRBJ1-2; no reliable D call. V shed 5 bases and J shed 6 bases, with 22 bases lying between them. This CDR3 spans 16 amino acids. CDR1 is MNHEY, CDR2 SVGEGT, per germline. CDR3 region: CASSRPYQGDTNGYTF. The CDR3 coding sequence is TGTGCCAGCAGTCGCCCCTACCAAGGAGATACAAATGGCTACACCTTC.

This chain links TRBV6-6 with TRBJ2-3; perhaps TRBD2 as D (6 bases). The CDR3 has 15 amino acids. V dropped 5 bases and J dropped 2 bases, with 14 bases sitting between them. Per the germline V gene, CDR1 is MNHNY and CDR2 is SVGAGI (reference sequence). CDR3 region: CASSTGLFLTDTQYF. CDR3 in DNA: TGTGCCAGCAGTACGGGACTCTTCCTCACAGATACGCAGTATTTT.